This T cell receptor beta chain was sequenced during a study of T cells after posttransplantation cyclophosphamide. This clone was seen repeatedly, ten times or more. Its antigen is as yet unknown. Points from the study as a whole: TRB overlap between skin or GI tissue T cells and blood was limited. Recipient CMV seropositivity and CMV reactivation strongly tracked TRB clonality.

The table came from immunoSEQ multiplex PCR; TCRdb's copy has only in-frame clones and leaves some out. The table lists about 24,000 clones, with no singletons. The receptor was isolated from a woman in her forties or fifties in good health, CMV-negative, and a related stem cell transplant donor. The sample comprised PBMCs.

The CDR3 region has the DNA TGCGCCAGCAGCCTGGGGGCAGTCAACACCGGGGAGCTGTTTTTT. Its protein is CASSLGAVNTGELFF. This rearrangement joins TRBV5-1 to TRBJ2-2, with a tentative D call TRBD1 (6 bases). The CDR3 runs 15 residues. The germline V and J ends were trimmed by 4 bases and 2 bases, with 12 bases remaining between them. Looked up from germline, CDR1 is SGHRS and CDR2 is YFSETQ.